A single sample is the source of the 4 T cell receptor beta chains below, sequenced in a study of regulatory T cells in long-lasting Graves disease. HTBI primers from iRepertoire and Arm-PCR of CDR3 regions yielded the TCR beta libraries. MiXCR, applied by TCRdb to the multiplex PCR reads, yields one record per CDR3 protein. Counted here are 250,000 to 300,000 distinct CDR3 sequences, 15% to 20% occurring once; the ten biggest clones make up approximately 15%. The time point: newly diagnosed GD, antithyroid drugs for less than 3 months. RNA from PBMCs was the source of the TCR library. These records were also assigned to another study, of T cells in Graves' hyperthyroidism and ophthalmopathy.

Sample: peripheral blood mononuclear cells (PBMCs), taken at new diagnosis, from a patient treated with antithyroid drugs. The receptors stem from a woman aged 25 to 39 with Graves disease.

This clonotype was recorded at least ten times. This CDR3 reads CASSHILRTSVPYEQYF. The CDR3 region has the DNA TGCGCCAGCAGCCACATTCTCAGGACTAGCGTCCCGTACGAGCAGTACTTC. The chain carries TRBV4-1 and TRBJ2-7; TRBD2 aligns across 9 bases. The germline gives CDR1 MGHRA, CDR2 YSYEKL. The V segment lost 3 bases and the J segment 4 bases; nucleotides outside the gene matches: 13. The CDR3 length is 17 residues.

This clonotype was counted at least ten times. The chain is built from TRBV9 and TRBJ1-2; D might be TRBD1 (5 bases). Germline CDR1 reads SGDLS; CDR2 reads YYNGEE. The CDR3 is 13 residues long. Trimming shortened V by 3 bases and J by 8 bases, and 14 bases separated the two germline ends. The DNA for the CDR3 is TGTGCCAGCAGCGCCATGGGACTTCGGGGCTACACCTTC. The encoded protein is CASSAMGLRGYTF.

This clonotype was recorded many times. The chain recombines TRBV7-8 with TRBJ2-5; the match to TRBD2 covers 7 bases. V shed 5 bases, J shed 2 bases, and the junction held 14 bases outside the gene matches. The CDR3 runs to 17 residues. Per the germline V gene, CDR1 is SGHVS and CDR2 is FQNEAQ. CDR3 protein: CASSVRASGALQETQYF. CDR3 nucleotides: TGTGCCAGCAGCGTGAGGGCTAGCGGAGCCCTACAAGAGACCCAGTACTTC.

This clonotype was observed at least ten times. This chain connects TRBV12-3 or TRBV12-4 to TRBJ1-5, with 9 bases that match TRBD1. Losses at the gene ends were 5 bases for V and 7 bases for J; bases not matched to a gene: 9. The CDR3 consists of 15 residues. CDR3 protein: CASSRTDRGGQPQHF. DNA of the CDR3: TGTGCCAGCAGTCGTACGGACAGGGGCGGGCAGCCCCAGCATTTT.